One sample yielded the 32 T cell receptor beta chains listed below, sequenced in a study of CD8+CD57+ T cells in acquired aplastic anemia (dated by TCRdb to the late 2010s). Expansion of CD8+CD57+ cells had been shown by flow cytometry in the patients chosen for sequencing. Sequencing was performed on an Illumina HiSeq 2000. Profiling of TCR beta VDJ combinations and CDR3 sequences used genomic DNA as the template. The public sequencing data were trimmed at Q25 with fastp and processed into clonotypes with MiXCR by TCRdb, which kept only in-frame beta chains. CDR3 protein sequences are deduplicated, and each keeps its most common genes and DNA. Here the sample has 200,000 or so distinct CDR3 sequences; roughly 60% occur a single time. Under 60% of the sample goes to the ten largest clones. The sample comprised sorted CD4+, CD8+, or CD8+CD57+ T cells (not recorded which) from PBMCs. The source of these receptors is a human donor with aplastic anemia.

V usage is TRBV7-9 and J usage is TRBJ2-5; D is uncertain. The CDR3 is made up of 14 amino acids. Trimming removed 5 bases from V and 5 bases from J, with 15 bases in between. CDR1 and CDR2 (germline): SEHNR, FQNEAQ (reference sequence). As DNA, the CDR3 is TGTGCCAGCAGCCAAGAACGCTCCGGGGAGACCCAGTACTTC. It translates to CASSQERSGETQYF.

This chain connects TRBV7-9 to TRBJ2-3; D might be TRBD1 (6 bases). CDR3 length: 16 residues. Germline V lookup: CDR1 SEHNR, CDR2 FQNEAQ (reference sequence). The germline V and J ends were trimmed by 3 bases and 0 bases, with 13 bases remaining between them. The CDR3 DNA follows: TGTGCCAGCAGCTTTGAGGGGGTTCCTAGCACAGATACGCAGTATTTT. It specifies CASSFEGVPSTDTQYF.

Many counts were recorded for this clonotype. The chain couples TRBV19 to TRBJ1-5; 8 bases are a match to TRBD1. Trimming removed 3 bases from V and 2 bases from J; junction bases left unmatched: 18. The CDR3 is made up of 20 amino acids. The germline CDR1 and CDR2 sequences are LNHDA and SQIVND (reference sequence). CDR3 DNA sequence: TGTGCCAGTAGTATTGGGGAACAGGGGGATTGGGTTGACGGCAATCAGCCCCAGCATTTT. Protein: CASSIGEQGDWVDGNQPQHF.

The chain has TRBV7-8 and TRBJ1-2; D perhaps matches TRBD1 (5 bases). The V gene's germline CDR1 is SGHVS and CDR2 FQNEAQ. V lost 3 bases and J 4 bases, leaving 12 bases between the germline ends. This CDR3 comprises 14 residues. The CDR3 coding sequence is TGTGCCAGCAGCTTCGGGGGGGAGGGCTATGGCTACACCTTC. Translated: CASSFGGEGYGYTF. Using reference TRBV7-8 and TRBJ1-2 for the parts outside the CDR3, the full variable domain is GAGVSQSPRYKVAKRGQDVALRCDPISGHVSLFWYQQALGQGPEFLTYFQNEAQLDKSGLPSDRFFAERPEGSVSTLKIQRTQQEDSAVYLCASSFGGEGYGYTFGSGTRLTVV.

This clonotype was detected a few times. The chain is built from TRBV20-1 and TRBJ1-5; D remains unclear. Trimming took off 3 bases at V and 7 bases at J, with 16 bases between the two ends. CDR1 and CDR2 from the germline V gene are DFQATT and SNEGSKA (reference sequence). This CDR3 comprises 14 residues. The CDR3, as DNA: TGCAGTGCTAGCGTACTACACGATCGGCAGCCCCAGCATTTT. Protein sequence: CSASVLHDRQPQHF.

V is TRBV5-1 and J is TRBJ2-1; TRBD1 aligns across 9 bases. The CDR3 spans 15 residues. V trimming: 4 bases; J trimming: 4 bases; junction bases outside the gene matches: 6. Germline V gene data show CDR1 as SGHRS and CDR2 as YFSETQ. CDR3 protein: CASSQGQGIYNEQFF. The CDR3 bases are TGCGCCAGCAGCCAAGGACAGGGGATTTACAATGAGCAGTTCTTC.

The chain carries TRBV15 and TRBJ1-6; unclear D gene. Germline CDR1 LNHNV, CDR2 YYDKDF (reference sequence). The CDR3 sequence is 16 residues long. V was shortened by 3 bases and J by 2 bases, with 11 bases between the two germline ends. This CDR3 reads CATSRIKGAYNSPLHF. As DNA, the CDR3 is TGTGCCACCAGCAGGATAAAGGGCGCCTATAATTCACCCCTCCACTTT.

This clonotype was seen only a few times. V usage is TRBV10-1 and J usage is TRBJ1-1; D not resolved. Germline assignment: CDR1 WNHNN and CDR2 SYGVQD (reference sequence). The CDR3 runs 18 residues. V was cut by 0 bases and J by 1 base, with 18 bases left in between. CDR3 residues: CASSESKGRHVKNTEAFF. In DNA, the CDR3 is TGCGCCAGCAGTGAGTCGAAAGGGAGGCACGTCAAGAACACTGAAGCTTTCTTT.

The CDR3 spells CATSSQGGGSYEQYF. The CDR3 DNA follows: TGTGCCACCAGCAGCCAGGGCGGGGGCTCCTACGAGCAGTACTTC. The rearrangement joins TRBV15 to TRBJ2-7; 7 bases map to TRBD2. The ends lost 3 bases at V and 0 bases at J; junction bases unmatched: 5. Germline V gene sequence: CDR1 LNHNV, CDR2 YYDKDF (reference sequence). CDR3 size: 15 residues. Variable domain in full (rest from reference TRBV15 and TRBJ2-7): DAMVIQNPRYQVTQFGKPVTLSCSQTLNHNVMYWYQQKSSQAPKLLFHYYDKDFNNEADTPDNFQSRRPNTSFCFLDIRSPGLGDTAMYLCATSSQGGGSYEQYFGPGTRLTVT.

This clonotype was counted at least ten times. V usage is TRBV15 and J usage is TRBJ1-5; weak D call: TRBD1 (5 bases). V lost 2 bases and J 7 bases, leaving 15 bases between the germline ends. The CDR3 sequence is 15 residues long. Germline V gives CDR1 LNHNV, CDR2 YYDKDF (reference sequence). The DNA of the CDR3 is TGTGCCACCAGCAGATTCGGAGGGGCCAGACAGCCCCAGCATTTT. Protein: CATSRFGGARQPQHF.

The table lists this clonotype with a few counts. The J gene is TRBJ2-2, the V gene TRBV7-9, with D possibly TRBD2 on 5 matching bases. Between the trimmed V and J ends, which lost 5 bases and 4 bases, there was a span of 14 bases. CDR1 is SEHNR, CDR2 FQNEAQ, per germline (reference sequence). The CDR3 has 15 amino acids. CDR3 region: CASSDAGTSTGELFF. In DNA, the CDR3 is TGTGCCAGCAGCGATGCCGGTACTAGCACCGGGGAGCTGTTTTTT.

The V gene is TRBV12-5, the J gene TRBJ2-7; a possible D gene is TRBD1 (6 bases). This CDR3 has 14 amino acids. Germline assignment: CDR1 LGHNT and CDR2 FRNRAP. CDR3 protein: CASSHLGTTYEQYF. Here the CDR3 DNA reads TGTGCCAGCAGCCACCTTGGGACAACCTACGAGCAGTACTTC. The full variable domain, its missing parts supplied by reference TRBV12-5 and TRBJ2-7, is DARVTQTPRHKVTEMGQEVTMRCQPILGHNTVFWYRQTMMQGLELLAYFRNRAPLDDSGMPKDRFSAEMPDATLATLKIQPSEPRDSAVYFCASSHLGTTYEQYFGPGTRLTVT.

This rearrangement joins TRBV27 to TRBJ1-5; TRBD1 matches at 10 bases. This CDR3 has 14 residues. Germline assignment: CDR1 MNHEY and CDR2 SMNVEV (reference sequence). Unmatched junction bases numbered 5, after V lost 5 bases and J lost 7 bases. The CDR3 sequence: CASSTRDRGQPQHF. The DNA of the CDR3 is TGTGCCAGCAGTACCCGGGACAGGGGACAGCCCCAGCATTTT.

V usage is TRBV7-9 and J usage is TRBJ2-7; D unresolved. The CDR3 loop spans 14 amino acids. With 0 bases removed from V and 2 bases from J, the gap between germline ends came to 8 bases. Germline CDR1 and CDR2: SEHNR and FQNEAQ (reference sequence). This CDR3 is CASSLASRPYEQYF. CDR3 DNA sequence: TGTGCCAGCAGCTTAGCGTCCAGGCCCTACGAGCAGTACTTC. Full variable domain (remainder filled in from reference TRBV7-9 and TRBJ2-7): DTGVSQNPRHKITKRGQNVTFRCDPISEHNRLYWYRQTLGQGPEFLTYFQNEAQLEKSRLLSDRFSAERPKGSFSTLEIQRTEQGDSAMYLCASSLASRPYEQYFGPGTRLTVT.

V gene TRBV20-1 combines with J gene TRBJ2-7; the D is unclear. Germline CDR1 is DFQATT and CDR2 is SNEGSKA (reference sequence). The CDR3 has 12 amino acids. Deletions cut 1 base from V and 2 bases from J, with 6 bases between. In DNA, the CDR3 is TGCAGTGCTAGAGGGGCAGCCTACGAGCAGTACTTC. Translating it yields CSARGAAYEQYF.

CDR3 sequence reads: CASSVATFTEAFF. The CDR3 region has the DNA TGTGCCAGCAGCGTAGCCACTTTCACTGAAGCTTTCTTT. The J gene is TRBJ1-1, the V gene TRBV9; the D is unclear. V lost 0 bases to trimming and J lost 4 bases, with 7 bases between them. Germline V gene data show CDR1 as SGDLS and CDR2 as YYNGEE. This CDR3 is 13 amino acids long.

The sample holds many counts of this clonotype. V gene TRBV9 combines with J gene TRBJ2-5; D may be TRBD1 or TRBD2 (5 bases each). The CDR3 runs to 15 residues. V lost 9 bases and J lost 4, with 22 bases in between. Germline V gives CDR1 SGDLS, CDR2 YYNGEE. The CDR3 here is CAIQRRSREPETQYF. The CDR3, as DNA: TGTGCCATCCAAAGACGTAGCAGGGAGCCAGAGACCCAGTACTTC.

This clonotype was counted only a few times. V is TRBV29-1 and J is TRBJ2-7; maybe TRBD1 (6 bases). Per germline, CDR1 SQVTM and CDR2 ANQGSEA. The V end lost 6 bases, the J end lost 2 bases, and 14 bases lay between the germline ends. This CDR3 is built from 13 residues. In DNA, the CDR3 is TGCAGCGTGTCCACAGGGCTAGCCTACGAGCAGTACTTC. Encoded protein: CSVSTGLAYEQYF.

This clonotype was recorded at least ten times. The V and J genes are TRBV5-8 and TRBJ2-5; 8 bases fit TRBD2. The CDR3 consists of 14 residues. V shed 6 bases, J shed 2 bases, and the junction held 6 bases outside the gene matches. Germline V gene data show CDR1 as SGHTS and CDR2 as YDEGEE. The CDR3 is CASNQRGPQETQYF. The CDR3 DNA reads as TGTGCCAGCAACCAGCGGGGGCCACAAGAGACCCAGTACTTC. Combining the CDR3 with reference TRBV5-8 and TRBJ2-5 gives the whole variable domain EAGVTQSPTHLIKTRGQQATLRCSPISGHTSVYWYQQALGLGLQFLLWYDEGEERNRGNFPPRFSGRQFPNYSSELNVNALELEDSALYLCASNQRGPQETQYFGPGTRLLVL.

In this sample, this clonotype turned up many times. CDR3 nucleotides: TGTGCCAGCAGTCCACTTCAGGGGAACTATGGCTACACCTTC. Translated, it gives CASSPLQGNYGYTF. The chain couples TRBV9 to TRBJ1-2, with a weak D call TRBD1 (6 bases). V was shortened by 5 bases and J by 2 bases, with 13 bases between the two germline ends. CDR3 length: 14 residues. The germline V gene encodes CDR1 SGDLS and CDR2 YYNGEE.

The gene calls are TRBV5-1 and TRBJ2-2; D unresolved. Per the germline V gene, CDR1 is SGHRS and CDR2 is YFSETQ. This CDR3 contains 13 residues. The V and J ends lost 3 bases and 5 bases respectively, with 8 bases between them. The CDR3 spells CASSWRSTGELFF. CDR3 bases: TGCGCCAGCAGCTGGCGGTCTACCGGGGAGCTGTTTTTT.

The chain couples TRBV20-1 to TRBJ2-7, with TRBD2 identical over 8 bases. J was trimmed by 3 bases and V by 1 base; bases with no gene match: 8. Germline CDR1 is DFQATT and CDR2 is SNEGSKA (reference sequence). The CDR3 contains 15 residues. CDR3: CSARGGAGGLYEQYF. CDR3 in DNA: TGCAGTGCTAGAGGAGGGGCGGGGGGTCTCTACGAGCAGTACTTC.

This chain connects TRBV19 to TRBJ2-3; the D gene is possibly TRBD1 (6 bases). This CDR3 is 14 amino acids long. V was cut by 7 bases and J by 8 bases, with 19 bases left in between. From germline, CDR1 is LNHDA and CDR2 SQIVND (reference sequence). Here the CDR3 DNA reads TGTGCCAGTAACCCGACAGGCCCCACGGGTACGCAGTATTTT. This codes for CASNPTGPTGTQYF.

The chain carries TRBV24-1 and TRBJ2-7; 9 bases are a match to TRBD1. V was pared by 4 bases and J by 2 bases, with 5 bases of the junction left unmatched. Germline lookup yields CDR1 KGHDR and CDR2 SFDVKD. The CDR3 consists of 15 residues. The chain's CDR3 is CATSDTGTGTYEQYF. The CDR3 nucleotides are TGTGCCACCAGTGACACCGGGACAGGGACCTACGAGCAGTACTTC.

The chain carries TRBV11-3 and TRBJ2-3; 11 nucleotides align to TRBD1. The CDR3 length is 15 residues. The V segment lost 1 base and the J segment 6 bases; nucleotides outside the gene matches: 3. The germline V gene has CDR1 SGHNT and CDR2 YENEEA. CDR3: CASSLGTGGADTQYF. The CDR3 DNA is TGTGCCAGCAGCTTAGGGACAGGGGGCGCGGATACGCAGTATTTT. Together with reference TRBV11-3 and TRBJ2-3, the CDR3 gives the full variable domain: EAGVVQSPRYKIIEKKQPVAFWCNPISGHNTLYWYLQNLGQGPELLIRYENEEAVDDSQLPKDRFSAERLKGVDSTLKIQPAELGDSAVYLCASSLGTGGADTQYFGPGTRLTVL.

This chain links TRBV7-9 with TRBJ1-4; 8 bases are shared with TRBD1. Germline V CDR1 and CDR2: SEHNR, FQNEAQ (reference sequence). The junction had 10 bases not matched to a gene; V was cut back by 5 bases and J by 8 bases. The CDR3 has 15 residues. The CDR3 sequence is CASSAQTGAMEKLFF. CDR3 nucleotide sequence: TGTGCCAGCAGCGCCCAGACAGGGGCAATGGAAAAACTGTTTTTT.

Comment on this clonotype: The junction does not match germline at one end; this may be a read error. The CDR3 bases are TGTGCCATCACTGAGGGGACAGGTCAATTACCATATTTT. Protein product: CAITEGTGQLPYF. The genes are TRBV10-3 and TRBJ1-3; TRBD1 agrees at 8 bases. The V gene's germline CDR1 is ENHRY and CDR2 SYGVKD. CDR3 length equals 13 residues.

The V gene is TRBV27, the J gene TRBJ2-1, with D hard to call. Germline CDR1 MNHEY, CDR2 SMNVEV (reference sequence). V was trimmed by 5 bases and J by 8 bases, leaving 10 bases between them. The CDR3 consists of 12 residues. The CDR3 here is CASSLSRDEQFF. The CDR3 DNA follows: TGTGCCAGCAGTCTCTCTAGAGATGAGCAGTTCTTC.

The V gene is TRBV2, the J gene TRBJ1-5; TRBD1 is a possible D gene (5 bases). CDR3 size: 14 residues. The germline V gene has CDR1 SNHLY and CDR2 FYNNEI. V was shortened by 9 bases and J by 2 bases, with 14 bases between the two germline ends. The CDR3 coding sequence is TGTGCCAGTGGGGCTTCGACGGGCAATCAGCCCCAGCATTTT. Its protein product is CASGASTGNQPQHF. The entire variable domain, with the rest obtained from reference TRBV2 and TRBJ1-5, is as follows: EPEVTQTPSHQVTQMGQEVILRCVPISNHLYFYWYRQILGQKVEFLVSFYNNEISEKSEIFDDQFSVERPDGSNFTLKIRSTKLEDSAMYFCASGASTGNQPQHFGDGTRLSIL.

This clonotype was seen more than once but under ten times. The chain combines TRBV7-9 with TRBJ2-1; 10 bases are shared with TRBD2. Per the germline V gene, CDR1 is SEHNR and CDR2 is FQNEAQ (reference sequence). This CDR3 region has 16 residues. Trimming removed 3 bases from V and 8 bases from J; junction bases left unmatched: 10. The CDR3 is CASSFPSASGSYEQFF. The CDR3 bases are TGTGCCAGCAGCTTTCCTTCGGCTAGCGGGAGCTATGAGCAGTTCTTC.

The rearrangement uses TRBV2 and TRBJ2-3; D not resolved. Trimming cost V 8 bases and J 6 bases, with 21 bases left between them. Germline values: CDR1 SNHLY, CDR2 FYNNEI. There are 15 residues in the CDR3. DNA of the CDR3: TGTGCCAGCGGCCCGGACGCGCTTCCACCGGATACGCAGTATTTT. Protein product: CASGPDALPPDTQYF.

This clonotype turned up a few times. J is TRBJ1-1 and V is TRBV7-8; TRBD1 is a possible D gene (6 bases). Germline loops: CDR1 SGHVS, CDR2 FQNEAQ. The CDR3 consists of 16 residues. The V gene lost 1 base and the J gene lost 1 base, with 13 bases spanning the gap. The CDR3 DNA follows: TGTGCCAGCAGCTTAGACAGGGTTTCGGGGAACACTGAAGCTTTCTTT. This encodes CASSLDRVSGNTEAFF.